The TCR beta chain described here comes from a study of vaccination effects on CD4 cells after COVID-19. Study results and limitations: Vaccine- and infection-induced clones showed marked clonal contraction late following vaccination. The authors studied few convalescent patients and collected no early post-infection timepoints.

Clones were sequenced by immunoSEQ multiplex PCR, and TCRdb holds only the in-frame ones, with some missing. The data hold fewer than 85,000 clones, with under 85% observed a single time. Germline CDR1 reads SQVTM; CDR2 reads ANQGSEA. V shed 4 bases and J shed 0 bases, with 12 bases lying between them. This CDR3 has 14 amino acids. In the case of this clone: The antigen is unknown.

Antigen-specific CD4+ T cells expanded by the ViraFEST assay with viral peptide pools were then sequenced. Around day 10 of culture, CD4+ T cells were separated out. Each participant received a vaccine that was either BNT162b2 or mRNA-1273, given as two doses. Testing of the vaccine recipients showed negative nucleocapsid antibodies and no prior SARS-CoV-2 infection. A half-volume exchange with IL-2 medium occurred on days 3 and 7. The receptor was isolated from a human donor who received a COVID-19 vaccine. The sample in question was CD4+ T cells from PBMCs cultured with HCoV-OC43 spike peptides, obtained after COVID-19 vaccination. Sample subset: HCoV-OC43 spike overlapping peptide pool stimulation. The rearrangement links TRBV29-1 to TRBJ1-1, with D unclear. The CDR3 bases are TGCAGCGTTGTAGAATACAGCGTGAACACTGAAGCTTTCTTT. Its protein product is CSVVEYSVNTEAFF.